This T cell receptor beta chain comes out of a study of Tregs in tolerant kidney transplant recipients. V lost 1 base and J lost 0, with 12 bases in between. Germline V CDR1 and CDR2: LNHNV, YYDKDF (reference sequence). This CDR3 contains 16 residues. TCRdb's table, derived via immunoSEQ multiplex PCR, lists solely in-frame clones and lacks some. This sample has about 69,000 clones; about 89% occur once, and the top ten carry around 0.38%. The receptor's source is a human donor who received a combined kidney and bone marrow transplant. This sequence joins TRBV15 and TRBJ1-1, with TRBD1 as a possible D gene (6 bases). Sequenced here: CD4+ T cells from blood, sampled before the transplant. The CDR3 DNA is TGTGCCACCAGCAGAGTCGCCGGACAGTTGAACACTGAAGCTTTCTTT. This encodes CATSRVAGQLNTEAFF.